These T cell receptor beta chains were read from a single sample in a study of blood T cell repertoires in COVID-19. Measured with immunoSEQ multiplex PCR; TCRdb has only the in-frame clones, and not every one. The table has 120,000 or so clones, 75% to 90% seen once; the top ten hold 25% to 30%. Specimen: peripheral blood. These receptors all stem from a woman in her 70s with acute or convalescent COVID-19. CDR3s include the opening cysteine and the closing phenylalanine or tryptophan. The order of the fields is J gene, D gene, clone size, V gene, CDR3 DNA, CDR3 protein. A D gene is named only where the DNA matches it firmly. Expanded clones get a size class; other rows say once, few or many, or leave the size out.

>TRBJ1-1|-|once|TRBV9
TGTGCCAGCAGCGTAGACCTCAGGGAAACTGAAGCTTTCTTT
CASSVDLRETEAFF
>TRBJ1-1|-|-|TRBV28
TGTGCCAGCAGTTCACAGGGTAGGGAGAACACTGAAGCTTTCTTT
CASSSQGRENTEAFF
>TRBJ1-6|TRBD1|-|TRBV9
TGTGCCAGCAGCGATAACCCCACAGGGGCAAATTCACCCCTCCACTTT
CASSDNPTGANSPLHF
>TRBJ1-4|TRBD1|-|TRBV5-1
TGCGCCAGCAGCCCCGGGGGACAGGGGGGAGAAAAACTGTTTTTT
CASSPGGQGGEKLFF
>TRBJ2-6|TRBD1|-|TRBV19
TGTGCCAGTAGTATAGTCCGGACAGGGAGGTCTGGGGCCAACGTCCTGACTTTC
CASSIVRTGRSGANVLTF
>TRBJ2-7|-|once|TRBV30
TGTGCCTGGCAAGGGAGCTCCTACGAGCAGTACTTC
CAWQGSSYEQYF
>TRBJ2-1|TRBD1|-|TRBV5-1
TGCGCCAGCAGCACTCCGACAGGGAACAATGAGCAGTTCTTC
CASSTPTGNNEQFF
>TRBJ1-4|-|-|TRBV4-1
TGCGCCAGCAGCCAACAGGGGCTGGCTAATGAAAAACTGTTTTTT
CASSQQGLANEKLFF
>TRBJ2-7|-|-|TRBV5-1
TGCGCCAGCAGCTTGGCTGCGACAGGCTCCTACGAGCAGTACTTC
CASSLAATGSYEQYF
>TRBJ2-2|TRBD1|-|TRBV12-3/TRBV12-4
TGTGCCAGTGACAGGGTTGGCGGGGAGCTGTTTTTT
CASDRVGGELFF
>TRBJ2-7|TRBD1|few|TRBV7-3
TGTGCCAGCAGCTTACGACAGGGGTCTGTCGAGCAGTACTTC
CASSLRQGSVEQYF
>TRBJ1-5|TRBD1|-|TRBV19
TGTGCCAGTAGTATGGGGGCACTCAGGGGGAACTCGGAGGTACACAAGCCCCAGCATTTT
CASSMGALRGNSEVHKPQHF
>TRBJ1-1|-|-|TRBV20-1
TGCAGTGGTGGGGGCACGGAAGCTTTCTTT
CSGGGTEAFF
>TRBJ2-7|-|-|TRBV28
TGTGCCAGCAGACAGGGTCCCTACGAGCAGTACTTC
CASRQGPYEQYF
>TRBJ1-1|-|once|TRBV5-1
TGCGCCAGCCGGACAGCGGGAGTGAACACTGAAGCTTTCTTT
CASRTAGVNTEAFF
>TRBJ1-5|-|-|TRBV9
TGTGCCAGCAGCGTACAGCGGGGGGACAATCAGCCCCAGCATTTT
CASSVQRGDNQPQHF
>TRBJ2-1|-|-|TRBV19
TGTGCCAGTAGCGGCCTTTTCGGGGGGCCCCGGGACAATGAGCAGTTCTTC
CASSGLFGGPRDNEQFF
>TRBJ1-5|-|-|TRBV4-2
TGTGCCAGCAGCCAAGAAGGTCCACAGGAGAGCAATCAGCCCCAGCATTTT
CASSQEGPQESNQPQHF
>TRBJ2-1|TRBD1|-|TRBV14
TGTGCCAGCAGCCAAGAATACAGGGGCCCCTCGGCATGGTCCTACAATGAGCAGTTCTTC
CASSQEYRGPSAWSYNEQFF
>TRBJ2-2|TRBD2|-|TRBV28
TGTGCCAGCAGTACCGGGACTAGGGTGGCCGGGGAGCTGTTTTTT
CASSTGTRVAGELFF
>TRBJ2-4|TRBD1|-|TRBV29-1
TGCAGCGGCACAAAACAGGGGTCTAACATTCAGTACTTC
CSGTKQGSNIQYF
>TRBJ1-5|-|-|TRBV6-5
TGTGCCAGCAGCCTCCAGGGAGGAAATCAGCCCCAGCATTTT
CASSLQGGNQPQHF
>TRBJ1-3|-|-|TRBV6-5
TGTGCCAGCAGGTCCCCTTCGGGGTTACGGACCATATATTTT
CASRSPSGLRTIYF
>TRBJ2-7|-|once|TRBV30
TGTGCCTGGACAGGGACCTACGAGCAGTACTTC
CAWTGTYEQYF
>TRBJ2-2|-|-|TRBV10-1
TGCGCCAGCAGTGAGGGCAGGGGTAGCGACCGGGAGCTGTTTTTT
CASSEGRGSDRELFF
>TRBJ2-7|TRBD2|-|TRBV18
TGTGCCAGCTCACCACTAGCGGGGGGAACTTCCTACGAGCAGTACTTC
CASSPLAGGTSYEQYF
>TRBJ1-2|-|-|TRBV19
TGTGCCAGCTACGGGGGGAACTATGGCTACACCTTC
CASYGGNYGYTF
>TRBJ2-2|TRBD2|once|TRBV2
TGTGCCAGCAGCGGACTAGCGGTGAACACCGGGGAGCTGTTTTTT
CASSGLAVNTGELFF
>TRBJ2-1|TRBD2|-|TRBV5-1
TGCGCCAGCAGCTCTAGCGGGGCGAACAATGAGCAGTTCTTC
CASSSSGANNEQFF
>TRBJ2-4|TRBD1|-|TRBV11-2
TGTGCCAGCAGCTTAGCGACTGTCGGGACAGGGAACATTCAGTACTTC
CASSLATVGTGNIQYF
>TRBJ2-3|TRBD2|-|TRBV11-3
TGTGCCAGCAGCTTAGTCGCGTCTAGCGGGGGGGCGGGAGATACGCAGTATTTT
CASSLVASSGGAGDTQYF
>TRBJ2-1|-|-|TRBV12-3/TRBV12-4
TGTGCCAGCAGTTTTGGACAGTACAATGAGCAGTTCTTC
CASSFGQYNEQFF
>TRBJ1-5|TRBD1|-|TRBV9
TGTGCCAGCAGCCCCGGGACAGGGGGGGGTTATAGCAATCAGCCCCAGCATTTT
CASSPGTGGGYSNQPQHF
>TRBJ1-2|-|-|TRBV28
TGTGCCAGCACAGCTAACTATGGCTACACCTTC
CASTANYGYTF
>TRBJ1-2|-|once|TRBV10-3
TGTGCCATCAGTGAGTACAGTAACTATGGCTACACCTTC
CAISEYSNYGYTF
>TRBJ1-4|-|-|TRBV2
TGTGCCAGCAGTGACGGGGGAGGGGCGGAAAAACTGTTTTTT
CASSDGGGAEKLFF
>TRBJ1-1|TRBD1|-|TRBV5-1
TGCGCCAGCAGCCAACAGGGGGGCGGCACTGAAGCTTTCTTT
CASSQQGGGTEAFF
>TRBJ2-2|-|-|TRBV25-1
TGTGCCAGCAGGGACAGGGAGGGCACCGGGGAGCTGTTTTTT
CASRDREGTGELFF
>TRBJ2-1|-|once|TRBV11-1
TGTGCCAGCAGCCCCACACTTTGGACAGCCTACAATGAGCAGTTCTTC
CASSPTLWTAYNEQFF
>TRBJ1-5|TRBD1|-|TRBV27
TGTGCCAGCGGTACGAGGGGGCGCAATCAGCCCCAGCATTTT
CASGTRGRNQPQHF
>TRBJ1-1|TRBD1|-|TRBV18
TGTGCCAGCTCACTAACAGGGGGCTCCTCTGAAGCTTTCTTT
CASSLTGGSSEAFF
>TRBJ2-2|-|-|TRBV4-1
TGCGCCAGCAGCCAAGGGTCAGGGTATGTCGATGACACCGGGGAGCTGTTTTTT
CASSQGSGYVDDTGELFF
>TRBJ1-1|TRBD1|-|TRBV7-9
TGTGCCAGCACCAGGACAGGGGACAAGGTTTTCTTT
CASTRTGDKVFF